The 10 T cell receptor beta chains given below trace back to one sample, sequenced in a study of CD8 T cells in ankylosing spondylitis. TCRdb itself ran the 5' RACE reads through MiXCR, one entry per CDR3 protein. This table has under 150,000 distinct CDR3 sequences, roughly 8.4% appearing once. The specimen was synovial fluid, either unsorted or a sorted T cell fraction (not recorded which). The receptor set was obtained from a male donor with ankylosing spondylitis.

The rearrangement uses TRBV25-1 and TRBJ1-1; TRBD1 agrees at 11 bases. After removal of 3 bases from V and 4 bases from J, the junction contained 4 bases not matched to a gene. The CDR3 spans 15 residues. The germline CDR1 and CDR2 sequences are MGHDK and SYGVNS. CDR3 amino acids: CASSDFGQGATEAFF. The DNA of the CDR3 is TGTGCCAGCAGTGACTTTGGACAGGGGGCCACTGAAGCTTTCTTT.

This clonotype showed up many times. This chain links TRBV12-3 or TRBV12-4 with TRBJ2-2, with 7 bases lining up with TRBD2. Unmatched junction bases numbered 1, after V lost 2 bases and J lost 4 bases. CDR3 length: 14 residues. CDR3 protein: CASSLSGATGELFF. In nucleotides, the CDR3 is TGTGCCAGCAGTTTAAGCGGGGCCACCGGGGAGCTGTTTTTT.

In this sample, this clonotype turned up a few times. The genes are TRBV10-1 and TRBJ2-1; 7 positions agree with TRBD2. This CDR3 has 15 residues. Germline CDR1 and CDR2: WNHNN and SYGVQD (reference sequence). J gave up 7 bases and V 4 bases, and 10 bases lay outside the gene matches. CDR3 in DNA: TGCGCCAGCAGTGCCGGGACTACGGAGGGAAATGAGCAGTTCTTC. Translated, it gives CASSAGTTEGNEQFF.

The sample holds many counts of this clonotype. This chain links TRBV4-3 with TRBJ2-7; maybe TRBD1 (6 bases). V dropped 2 bases and J dropped 3 bases, with 11 bases sitting between them. This CDR3 contains 14 residues. CDR1 and CDR2 from the germline V gene are LGHNA and YSLEER. CDR3 loop: CASSQLNRDYEQYF. The CDR3 bases are TGCGCCAGCAGCCAACTGAACAGGGACTACGAGCAGTACTTC.

In DNA, the CDR3 is TGCAGTGCTCGGACTAGCGGGAGGGCCAGGTCCTACGAGCAGTACTTC. Its translation: CSARTSGRARSYEQYF. The chain carries TRBV20-1 and TRBJ2-7, with 15 bases identical to TRBD2. This CDR3 is built from 16 residues. V lost 5 bases to trimming and J lost 1 base; unmatched junction nucleotides: 6. The germline V gene encodes CDR1 DFQATT and CDR2 SNEGSKA (reference sequence).

In this sample, this clonotype turned up a few times. The rearrangement links TRBV28 to TRBJ2-2; maybe TRBD2 (6 bases). The CDR3 covers 15 residues. V was clipped by 3 bases and J by 4 bases, with 12 bases between them. Germline CDR1 and CDR2: MDHEN and SYDVKM. The CDR3 coding sequence is TGTGCCAGCAGTTTTAGGAGGGCCAGCACCGGGGAGCTGTTTTTT. Translated, it gives CASSFRRASTGELFF.

The chain uses TRBV6-2 or TRBV6-3 and TRBJ2-5; D unresolved. The CDR3 has 12 amino acids. V was shortened by 0 bases and J by 5 bases, with 4 bases between the two germline ends. Germline V gene sequence: CDR1 MNHEY, CDR2 SVGEGT. CDR3 in amino acids: CASSYSKETQYF. CDR3 bases: TGTGCCAGCAGTTACTCGAAGGAGACCCAGTACTTC.

CDR3 residues: CASSVMGTLEQDEQYF. CDR3 sequence (DNA): TGCGCCAGCAGTGTGATGGGTACCCTGGAACAGGACGAGCAGTACTTC. The chain joins TRBV10-2 to TRBJ2-7; a weak D match, TRBD1 (5 bases). V was trimmed by 4 bases and J by 5 bases, leaving 21 bases between them. Looked up from germline, CDR1 is WSHSY and CDR2 is SAAADI. The CDR3 sequence is 16 residues long.

At least ten counts were recorded for this clonotype. The chain carries TRBV6-5 and TRBJ2-7; no definite D call. The length of the CDR3 is 11 residues. Germline V gene sequence: CDR1 MNHEY, CDR2 SVGAGI. V lost 6 bases and J lost 7, with 10 bases in between. The chain's CDR3 is CASSYLREQYF. As DNA, the CDR3 is TGTGCCAGCAGCTACCTACGTGAGCAGTACTTC.

J is TRBJ2-5 and V is TRBV6-5; a possible D gene is TRBD1 (6 bases). There are 14 residues in the CDR3. Germline V gene data show CDR1 as MNHEY and CDR2 as SVGAGI. Trimming shortened V by 0 bases and J by 6 bases, and 11 bases separated the two germline ends. CDR3 in amino acids: CASSYSGRGKTQYF. The CDR3, as DNA: TGTGCCAGCAGTTACTCGGGCAGGGGAAAGACCCAGTACTTC.